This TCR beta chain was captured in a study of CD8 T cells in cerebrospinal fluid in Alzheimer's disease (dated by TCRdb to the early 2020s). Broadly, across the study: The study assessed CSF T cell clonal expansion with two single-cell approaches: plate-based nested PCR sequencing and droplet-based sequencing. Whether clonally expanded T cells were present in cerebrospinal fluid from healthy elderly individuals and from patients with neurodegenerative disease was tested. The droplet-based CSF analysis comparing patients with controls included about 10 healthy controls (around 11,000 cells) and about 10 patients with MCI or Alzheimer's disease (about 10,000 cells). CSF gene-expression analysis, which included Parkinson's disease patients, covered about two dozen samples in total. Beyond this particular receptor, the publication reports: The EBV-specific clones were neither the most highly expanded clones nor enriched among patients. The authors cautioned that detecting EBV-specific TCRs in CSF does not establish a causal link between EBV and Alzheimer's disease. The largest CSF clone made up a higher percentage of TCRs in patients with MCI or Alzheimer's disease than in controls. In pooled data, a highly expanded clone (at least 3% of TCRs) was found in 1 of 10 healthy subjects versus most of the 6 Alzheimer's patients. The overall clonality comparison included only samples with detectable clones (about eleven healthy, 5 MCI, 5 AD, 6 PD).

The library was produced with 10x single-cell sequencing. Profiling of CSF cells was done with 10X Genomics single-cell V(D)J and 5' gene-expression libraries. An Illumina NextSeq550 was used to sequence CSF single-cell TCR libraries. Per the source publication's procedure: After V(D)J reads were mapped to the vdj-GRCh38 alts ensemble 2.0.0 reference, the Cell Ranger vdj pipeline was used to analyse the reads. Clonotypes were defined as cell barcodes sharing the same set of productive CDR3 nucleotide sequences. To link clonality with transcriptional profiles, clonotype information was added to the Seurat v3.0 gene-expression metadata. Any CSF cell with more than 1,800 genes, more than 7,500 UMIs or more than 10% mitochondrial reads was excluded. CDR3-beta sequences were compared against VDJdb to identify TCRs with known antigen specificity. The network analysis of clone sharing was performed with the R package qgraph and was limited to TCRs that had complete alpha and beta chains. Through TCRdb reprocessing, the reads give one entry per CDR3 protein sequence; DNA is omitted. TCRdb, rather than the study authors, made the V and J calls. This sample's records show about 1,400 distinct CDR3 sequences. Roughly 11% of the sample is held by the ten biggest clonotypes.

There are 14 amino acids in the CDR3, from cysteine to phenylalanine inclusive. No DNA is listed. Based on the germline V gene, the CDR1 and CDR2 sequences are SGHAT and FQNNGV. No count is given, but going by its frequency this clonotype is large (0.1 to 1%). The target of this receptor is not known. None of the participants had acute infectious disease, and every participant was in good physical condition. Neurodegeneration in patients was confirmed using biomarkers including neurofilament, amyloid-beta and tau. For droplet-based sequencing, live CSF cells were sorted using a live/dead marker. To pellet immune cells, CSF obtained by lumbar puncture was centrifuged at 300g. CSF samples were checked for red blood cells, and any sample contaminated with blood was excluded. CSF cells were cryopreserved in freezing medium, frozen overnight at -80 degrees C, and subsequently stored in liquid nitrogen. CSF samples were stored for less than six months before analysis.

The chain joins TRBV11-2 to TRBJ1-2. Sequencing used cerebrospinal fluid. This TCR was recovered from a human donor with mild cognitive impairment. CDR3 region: CASSLAATWEGYTF.